This T cell receptor beta chain derives from a study of spatial heterogeneity in lung cancer. The V and J ends lost 3 bases and 5 bases respectively, with 13 bases between them. This CDR3 region has 13 residues. Germline loops: CDR1 DFQATT, CDR2 SNEGSKA (reference sequence). TCRdb re-derived calls from the 5' RACE reads in MiXCR, one entry per CDR3 protein. The table lists approximately 29,000 distinct CDR3 sequences, 8.4% of them singletons, with roughly 40% in the top ten. Stated time point: sample taken at primary tumor resection. TCRs were sequenced from unsorted whole RNA of tumor, nontumor lung or PBMC.

This chain joins TRBV20-1 and TRBJ2-5; D is unclear. Sample: PBMCs, taken at surgery. This TCR was recovered from a female donor with early-stage non-small cell lung cancer. CDR3 in amino acids: CSARSRLRETQYF. In nucleotides, the CDR3 is TGCAGTGCTAGGTCCCGACTCCGCGAGACCCAGTACTTC.